These 31 T cell receptor beta chains share one sample of origin, sequenced in a study of vaccination and CD4 T cells after COVID-19. The study sequenced cultured CD4+ T cell DNA using the Oncomine TCR Beta short-read assay. TCRdb processed the PCR reads anew with MiXCR; each CDR3 protein has one entry. The sample records 20,000 or so distinct CDR3 sequences, 45% to 60% being singletons. Regarding treatment: roughly ten-day PBMC culture with coronavirus spike peptide pools or control peptides (ViraFEST assay). Their recognized antigens are unknown. This material consisted of CD4+ T cells from blood, cultured in vitro, taken after SARS-CoV-2 vaccination. These receptors were taken from a human donor who had recovered from COVID-19.

The rearrangement uses TRBV7-2 and TRBJ1-2; no clear D gene. Germline CDR1 is SGHTA and CDR2 is FQGNSA. The CDR3 has 12 residues. V lost 5 bases and J 6 bases, leaving 10 bases between the germline ends. CDR3 bases: TGTGCCAGCAGCCCCCGGACCAATGGCTACACCTTC. Amino acid sequence: CASSPRTNGYTF.

The DNA for the CDR3 is TGTGCCAGCAGGGCCGGGACAGGGCTCTCCTACGAGCAGTACTTC. Translation gives CASRAGTGLSYEQYF. The rearrangement uses TRBV28 and TRBJ2-7, with 9 bases that match TRBD1. The CDR3 extends over 15 amino acids. CDR1 and CDR2 (germline): MDHEN, SYDVKM. V lost 6 bases to trimming and J lost 0 bases; unmatched junction nucleotides: 6.

The chain joins TRBV2 to TRBJ1-4; 10 bases map to TRBD1. In germline, CDR1 is SNHLY, CDR2 FYNNEI. With V trimmed by 5 bases and J by 6 bases, 3 bases remained unmatched. The CDR3 runs 14 residues. CDR3 sequence (DNA): TGTGCCAGCAGTACCGGGACAGGGGATGAAAAACTGTTTTTT. Translation: CASSTGTGDEKLFF.

Written as DNA, the CDR3 is TGCAGTGCTAGGAAAGTGGTAGGGGGGAGCTCCTACAATGAGCAGTTCTTC. Translation gives CSARKVVGGSSYNEQFF. The chain has TRBV20-1 and TRBJ2-1, with D tentatively TRBD1 or TRBD2 (6 bases each). Trimming took 3 bases from V and 0 from J, leaving 18 bases between them. The CDR3 spans 17 residues. The germline CDR1 and CDR2 sequences are DFQATT and SNEGSKA (reference sequence).

This clonotype was found a few times. The rearrangement links TRBV20-1 to TRBJ2-3; D possibly corresponds to TRBD2 (5 bases). The CDR3 extends over 14 amino acids. Trimming left V 2 bases short and J 9 bases short, with 18 bases between. Germline-derived CDR1 and CDR2 are DFQATT and SNEGSKA (reference sequence). The CDR3 protein is CSARQAASRTTQYF. The DNA for the CDR3 is TGCAGTGCTAGACAAGCGGCCAGCCGGACGACGCAGTATTTT.

This clonotype has just a few counts. The chain employs TRBV20-1 and TRBJ1-1; D ambiguous. The CDR3 has 12 amino acids. Deletions cut 0 bases from V and 9 bases from J, with 11 bases between. Germline V gene data show CDR1 as DFQATT and CDR2 as SNEGSKA (reference sequence). The CDR3 nucleotides are TGCAGTGCTAGAGATGATTTGGGAAAAGCTTTCTTT. It encodes CSARDDLGKAFF.

This chain connects TRBV27 to TRBJ1-1, with no clear D. CDR1 is MNHEY and CDR2 is SMNVEV in the germline V gene (reference sequence). With 3 bases removed from V and 7 bases from J, the gap between germline ends came to 15 bases. This CDR3 contains 14 residues. CDR3 sequence reads: CASSFTGNLFEAFF. CDR3 DNA sequence: TGTGCCAGCAGTTTTACGGGGAATCTTTTTGAAGCTTTCTTT.

This clonotype has more than one count but fewer than ten. The V gene is TRBV24-1, the J gene TRBJ1-1; D is uncertain. Germline V gene data show CDR1 as KGHDR and CDR2 as SFDVKD. The ends were cut back, 3 bases at V and 2 bases at J, with 3 bases in the middle. The CDR3 contains 12 residues. CDR3 sequence (DNA): TGTGCCACCAGTGATATAAACACTGAAGCTTTCTTT. Its protein product is CATSDINTEAFF.

The chain combines TRBV2 with TRBJ2-7, with 7 bases fitting TRBD2. V gave up 5 bases and J gave up 0 bases; unmatched junction bases: 10. Germline V gene data show CDR1 as SNHLY and CDR2 as FYNNEI. This CDR3 spans 16 amino acids. The CDR3 nucleotides are TGTGCCAGCAGTCCGCCGAGTGCGGGAGTCTCCTACGAGCAGTACTTC. Its protein is CASSPPSAGVSYEQYF.

This clonotype was seen a handful of times. This chain connects TRBV6-5 to TRBJ1-5; no firm D call. This CDR3 has 14 amino acids. The V gene lost 3 bases and the J gene lost 4 bases, with 10 bases spanning the gap. Germline CDR1 reads MNHEY; CDR2 reads SVGAGI. CDR3 residues: CASSYRAGNQPQHF. The CDR3 nucleotides are TGTGCCAGCAGTTATAGGGCAGGAAATCAGCCCCAGCATTTT.

The chain carries TRBV7-9 and TRBJ2-3, with D possibly being TRBD1 (6 bases). This CDR3 is 14 amino acids long. Germline loops: CDR1 SEHNR, CDR2 FQNEAQ (reference sequence). V lost 2 bases, J lost 3 bases, and 9 bases lay in between. DNA for the CDR3: TGTGCCAGCAGCTTAACAGGGAGAACAGATACGCAGTATTTT. Protein product: CASSLTGRTDTQYF.

This chain links TRBV2 with TRBJ1-2; 7 nucleotides agree with TRBD1. The V gene end was trimmed by 5 bases and the J gene end by 2 bases; junction bases not matched to a gene: 11. The CDR3 has 16 residues. Germline V gene lookup returns CDR1 SNHLY and CDR2 FYNNEI. CDR3 sequence: CASSQDRRGSNYGYTF. The CDR3 coding sequence is TGTGCCAGCAGTCAGGACAGGCGGGGTTCGAACTATGGCTACACCTTC.

This clonotype ranks as medium-sized. The chain combines TRBV6-4 with TRBJ1-2; tentatively, D is TRBD1 (5 bases). Deletions cut 6 bases from V and 7 bases from J, with 18 bases between. From germline, CDR1 is MRHNA and CDR2 SNTAGT. This CDR3 is 14 amino acids long. The CDR3 DNA reads as TGTGCCAGCAGCTCCCTTGAGGGGAAGGGTGGCTACACCTTC. Translation gives CASSSLEGKGGYTF.

V usage is TRBV7-2 and J usage is TRBJ1-6; 9 bases agree with TRBD1. The CDR3 has 16 residues. Looked up from germline, CDR1 is SGHTA and CDR2 is FQGNSA. J gave up 8 bases and V 4 bases, and 9 bases lay outside the gene matches. The CDR3 DNA follows: TGTGCCAGCAGCTGGGCCGGGACAGGGTCTGATTCACCCCTCCACTTT. Amino acid sequence: CASSWAGTGSDSPLHF.

The chain has TRBV12-3 or TRBV12-4 and TRBJ2-1; TRBD1 might be the D (6 bases). The CDR3 spans 16 residues. Trimming removed 0 bases from V and 4 bases from J, with 13 bases in between. The DNA of the CDR3 is TGTGCCAGCAGTTTAGCTAGGGGGTTCGAGTACAATGAGCAGTTCTTC. Translated, it gives CASSLARGFEYNEQFF.

In its sample, this clonotype was seen once. This chain joins TRBV7-2 and TRBJ2-2, with D uncertain. CDR3 length: 12 amino acids. The V end was cut by 5 bases, the J end by 6 bases, with 7 bases between. The germline gives CDR1 SGHTA, CDR2 FQGNSA. In DNA form, the CDR3 reads TGTGCCAGCAGCCCCAGGTCCGGGGAGCTGTTTTTT. Its translation is CASSPRSGELFF.

The chain couples TRBV19 to TRBJ1-6, with 7 bases fitting TRBD1. This CDR3 region has 16 residues. Germline V gene data show CDR1 as LNHDA and CDR2 as SQIVND (reference sequence). The ends lost 6 bases at V and 8 bases at J; junction bases unmatched: 13. The CDR3 DNA follows: TGTGCCAGTAGCCAGATGAGGGGGCGCAAAGATTCACCCCTCCACTTT. Protein product: CASSQMRGRKDSPLHF. Filled out from reference TRBV19 and TRBJ1-6, the complete variable domain reads DGGITQSPKYLFRKEGQNVTLSCEQNLNHDAMYWYRQDPGQGLRLIYYSQIVNDFQKGDIAEGYSVSREKKESFPLTVTSAQKNPTAFYLCASSQMRGRKDSPLHFGNGTRLTVT.

This rearrangement joins TRBV12-3 or TRBV12-4 to TRBJ2-5; no reliable D call. V was clipped by 6 bases and J by 4 bases, with 12 bases between them. The CDR3 is made up of 13 amino acids. Written as DNA, the CDR3 is TGTGCCAGCAGCCCCAGAGGTGGAGAGACCCAGTACTTC. This translates into CASSPRGGETQYF.

This clonotype has only a few counts. The rearrangement joins TRBV7-2 to TRBJ2-5, with D perhaps matching TRBD1 or TRBD2 (5 bases each). Looked up from germline, CDR1 is SGHTA and CDR2 is FQGNSA. This CDR3 spans 13 amino acids. V lost 4 bases to trimming and J lost 4 bases, with 10 bases between them. As DNA, the CDR3 is TGTGCCAGCAGCTACGGGGCGGTAGAGACCCAGTACTTC. Protein sequence: CASSYGAVETQYF.

The V gene is TRBV7-2, the J gene TRBJ1-2; maybe TRBD1 (5 bases). Germline values: CDR1 SGHTA, CDR2 FQGNSA. V lost 5 bases and J 7 bases, leaving 20 bases between the germline ends. The CDR3 is 15 residues long. This CDR3 is CASSEGTSGGVGYTF. In nucleotides, the CDR3 is TGTGCCAGCAGCGAGGGGACGTCGGGTGGGGTTGGCTACACCTTC.

This clonotype was recorded once. V usage is TRBV5-4 and J usage is TRBJ1-2, with 7 bases fitting TRBD1. The ends lost 7 bases at V and 4 bases at J; junction bases unmatched: 7. Germline assignment: CDR1 SGHNT and CDR2 YYREEE (reference sequence). The CDR3 runs to 13 residues. CDR3 residues: CASWDRSSYGYTF. DNA for the CDR3: TGTGCCAGCTGGGACAGAAGCTCCTATGGCTACACCTTC.

The chain has TRBV20-1 and TRBJ1-5; D uncertain. Trimming pared 0 bases from V and 5 bases from J, leaving 17 bases between. This CDR3 spans 16 amino acids. Germline loops: CDR1 DFQATT, CDR2 SNEGSKA (reference sequence). The chain's CDR3 is CSARDDSKTIDQPQHF. The CDR3 DNA is TGCAGTGCTAGAGATGATAGTAAGACAATAGATCAGCCCCAGCATTTT.

V usage is TRBV3-1 and J usage is TRBJ1-2, with unresolved D. Germline CDR1 LGHDT, CDR2 YNNKEL (reference sequence). The CDR3 contains 15 residues. The V gene lost 0 bases and the J gene lost 0 bases, with 8 bases spanning the gap. CDR3 residues: CASSQEYRANYGYTF. DNA of the CDR3: TGTGCCAGCAGCCAAGAATACAGAGCTAACTATGGCTACACCTTC.

This clonotype was seen just once. This rearrangement joins TRBV7-2 to TRBJ2-3, with 7 positions matching TRBD1. With 1 base clipped from V and 2 bases from J, the junction kept 3 bases outside the gene matches. The CDR3 extends over 15 amino acids. The germline V gene encodes CDR1 SGHTA and CDR2 FQGNSA. The CDR3 is CASSLDDRVTDTQYF. The CDR3 coding sequence is TGTGCCAGCAGCTTAGATGACAGGGTCACAGATACGCAGTATTTT.

The chain joins TRBV19 to TRBJ1-2; D unresolved. The CDR3 extends over 15 amino acids. V lost 3 bases and J 5 bases, leaving 16 bases between the germline ends. Germline values: CDR1 LNHDA, CDR2 SQIVND (reference sequence). The chain's CDR3 is CASSIQSGGLYGYTF. CDR3 in DNA: TGTGCCAGTAGTATCCAGTCAGGAGGGTTATATGGCTACACCTTC.

The chain recombines TRBV6-5 with TRBJ2-2, with 10 positions matching TRBD2. This CDR3 contains 16 residues. Germline CDR1 reads MNHEY; CDR2 reads SVGAGI. V lost 0 bases to trimming and J lost 4 bases; unmatched junction nucleotides: 2. The CDR3 DNA reads TGTGCCAGCAGTTACTCACTAGCGGGAATCACCGGGGAGCTGTTTTTT. As protein: CASSYSLAGITGELFF.

The CDR3 spells CASSLTTQSYEQYF. In DNA, the CDR3 is TGTGCCAGCAGCCTAACGACCCAGTCCTACGAGCAGTACTTC. The V and J genes are TRBV7-6 and TRBJ2-7; no reliable D call. The CDR3 length is 14 residues. Looked up from germline, CDR1 is SGHVS and CDR2 is FNYEAQ. V lost 5 bases and J lost 1, with 12 bases in between.

The chain recombines TRBV12-3 or TRBV12-4 with TRBJ2-7; the D gene is possibly TRBD1 (5 bases). V shed 5 bases and J shed 1 base, with 9 bases lying between them. The CDR3 totals 13 residues. The CDR3 here is CASSRTGSYEQYF. CDR3 in DNA: TGTGCCAGCAGTCGTACAGGATCCTACGAGCAGTACTTC.

The chain couples TRBV5-1 to TRBJ1-1, with TRBD1 matching 7 bases. Germline trimming cut 4 bases from V and 0 bases from J; bases unmatched to any gene: 3. Looked up from germline, CDR1 is SGHRS and CDR2 is YFSETQ. The CDR3 totals 14 residues. The CDR3 sequence is CASSRTGMNTEAFF. The CDR3 coding sequence is TGCGCCAGCAGCAGGACAGGCATGAACACTGAAGCTTTCTTT.

The V call is TRBV11-2, the J call TRBJ1-1, with a tentative D call TRBD1 (5 bases). Trimming shortened V by 2 bases and J by 8 bases, and 12 bases separated the two germline ends. CDR1 and CDR2 (germline): SGHAT, FQNNGV. The CDR3 has 13 amino acids. For the CDR3, the DNA is TGTGCCAGCAGCTTAATAGGGGCTGGGGAAGCTTTCTTT. It yields the protein CASSLIGAGEAFF.

This clonotype was seen only a few times. The chain recombines TRBV20-1 with TRBJ2-5; no definite D call. V was cut by 1 base and J by 7 bases, with 7 bases left in between. Germline V gene data show CDR1 as DFQATT and CDR2 as SNEGSKA (reference sequence). The CDR3 is made up of 11 amino acids. The CDR3 protein is CSARVGPTQYF. The DNA of the CDR3 is TGCAGTGCTAGAGTGGGTCCGACCCAGTACTTC.